This T cell receptor (beta chain) came from a study of cytomegalovirus exposure and HLA in healthy donors. Study-level points and caveats: TCR sequences were mostly rare, though some public TCRs occurred in many donors.

Regarding this clone: Its antigen is still unknown.

The study ran its PCR with 60 Vbeta and 13 Jbeta primers. TCRdb's copy holds only in-frame clones and misses some; the assay was immunoSEQ multiplex PCR. Of around 170,000 clones detected, around 80% appear once; the ten largest clones hold 1.2% to 1.5%. CDR3 length equals 13 residues. Germline CDR1 and CDR2: MNHNY and SVGAGI (reference sequence). Trimming removed 7 bases from V and 4 bases from J, with 14 bases in between. The donors (healthy individuals) were bone marrow donors. The TCR sequence derives from a girl between 5 and 17 years old in good health and CMV-seropositive. Sequenced sample: PBMCs. The genes are TRBV6-6 and TRBJ2-7; tentatively, D is TRBD1 (6 bases). The CDR3 DNA sequence: TGTGCCAGCAAGGACAGAGAGTTTTACGAGCAGTACTTC. Translation gives CASKDREFYEQYF.